This is a list of T cell receptor beta chains from one sample in a study of T-cell reconstitution after alpha-beta-depleted transplantation in children. TCRdb reprocessed the PCR reads via MiXCR and lists one record per CDR3 protein. The sample shows around 380,000 distinct CDR3 sequences, around 9.9% of them seen only once. This specimen was PBMCs from the stem cell graft donor, taken from the stem cell graft. These receptors all stem from a human donor who donated a stem cell graft to a child with acute myeloid leukemia. Each CDR3 is given with its conserved first and last residue.

v_call cdr3_aa
TRBV20-1 CSARALAGVEYEQYF
TRBV10-3 CAISESAESTDTQYF
TRBV4-3 CASSQARGLATSSYEQYF
TRBV4-3 CASSQVAGEKLFF
TRBV5-1 CASSSPSGYNEQFF
TRBV27 CASRTTNTGELFF
TRBV5-6 CASSLDMGGNEQFF
TRBV6-1 CASSSIGTANEKLFF
TRBV7-9 CASSSLKGVTTSYTF
TRBV25-1 CASTEETVAGGTQYF
TRBV6-1 CASTGAAVSTEAFF
TRBV29-1 CSVQDRKNTEAFF
TRBV7-9 CASSLDLAGGLAEQFF
TRBV29-1 CSSREYNEQFF
TRBV25-1 CATSSGERSGELFF
TRBV3-1 CASSQDGGQGVTSSYNEQFF
TRBV9 CASSVEGTDTQYF
TRBV20-1 CSARGRPRGSSYEQYF
TRBV15 CATSRDPDRVTETQYF
TRBV7-2 CASSLQAGGTYEQYF
TRBV7-2 CASSERQGGSTDTQYF
TRBV27 CASSLDRVGSPLHF
TRBV20-1 CSADSGTSSYEQYF
TRBV6-5 CASSYSTRDGTQYF
TRBV5-6 CASSPRVRNTGELFF
TRBV29-1 CSAEGLAGGPYEQYF
TRBV20-1 CSATIGGNEQFF
TRBV4-1 CASSQEPGLAGEETQYF
TRBV5-6 CASRGPTELFF
TRBV20-1 CSVPGRALTDTQYF
TRBV20-1 CSATAGNTIYF
TRBV6-1 CASSAMDRPAQETQYF
TRBV29-1 CSVSGRIATDTQYF
TRBV11-2 CASSLLGRAKNIQYF
TRBV25-1 CASSDSIYEQYF
TRBV20-1 CSAQRERPTDTQYF
TRBV12-3/TRBV12-4 CASSFMAGTNEKLFF
TRBV7-9 CATQGGGETQYF
TRBV12-3/TRBV12-4 CASSFRDRISPLHF
TRBV18 CASSTTPGQGTTGELFF
TRBV5-1 CASSLGGSRNTGELFF
TRBV20-1 CSASETRAGTQYF
TRBV5-1 CASSDGTSSLNEQFF
TRBV29-1 CSVEVDGYEQYF
TRBV6-5 CASQNGNYGYTF
TRBV6-2/TRBV6-3 CASSTRTSGSPYEQYF
TRBV6-1 CASSGSGTMNTEAFF
TRBV20-1 CSAGNSLGNEQFF
TRBV10-3 CAISESYANIQYF
TRBV4-3 CASSQGRGPNYNEQFF
TRBV20-1 CSARATGGTSLAKNSQYF
TRBV5-1 CASSPHRVTSYNEQFF
TRBV18 CASSPKGVNEKLFF
TRBV20-1 CSARDLAGVGDIQYF
TRBV5-1 CASSSTGGGNAEAFF
TRBV6-2/TRBV6-3 CASTDPGLAGSYNEQFF
TRBV7-8 CASSHHTSGATHTQYF
TRBV7-2 CASSLDRLQETQYF